A selection of T cell receptor beta chains follows, all from one sample in a study of OX40 agonist ivuxolimab in advanced cancers. Some clones are missing from TCRdb's copy, which holds only in-frame ones; the method was immunoSEQ multiplex PCR. This sample has about 79,000 clones, with around 90% found just once. The input for sequencing was CD4+ or CD8+ T cells sorted from blood, taken in a trial of the OX40 agonist ivuxolimab. The receptors shown here come from an adult with an advanced solid tumor such as melanoma, head and neck, liver or kidney cancer. Both conserved end residues are part of each CDR3. D genes are given only for firm matches. Expanded clones are given a class, and other clones once, few, many or no size at all.

clone size: .; J gene: TRBJ1-5; D gene: TRBD1; V gene: TRBV11-2; CDR3 DNA: TGTGCCAGCAGCCTGGACAGGGGGACCGATCCGCCCCAGCATTTT; CDR3 protein: CASSLDRGTDPPQHF
clone size: .; J gene: TRBJ2-3; D gene: .; V gene: TRBV2; CDR3 DNA: TGTGCCAGCAGTGAAAAGCTGGTTAGCACAGATACGCAGTATTTT; CDR3 protein: CASSEKLVSTDTQYF
clone size: .; J gene: TRBJ2-7; D gene: TRBD2; V gene: TRBV7-9; CDR3 DNA: TGTGCCAGCAGCTCTGGGACTAGCGGGAGTCTCCCCTACGAGCAGTACTTC; CDR3 protein: CASSSGTSGSLPYEQYF
clone size: .; J gene: TRBJ1-4; D gene: .; V gene: TRBV5-1; CDR3 DNA: TGCGCCAGCAGCCCTCAGGCGGAGAGTGAAAAACTGTTTTTT; CDR3 protein: CASSPQAESEKLFF
clone size: .; J gene: TRBJ1-3; D gene: .; V gene: TRBV16; CDR3 DNA: TGTGCCAGCAGCCAATCTGGCTATGATTTCTCTGGAAACACCATATATTTT; CDR3 protein: CASSQSGYDFSGNTIYF
clone size: .; J gene: TRBJ1-1; D gene: .; V gene: TRBV11-2; CDR3 DNA: TGTGCCAGCAGCCCAGAAATTCGCACTGAAGCTTTCTTT; CDR3 protein: CASSPEIRTEAFF
clone size: .; J gene: TRBJ2-7; D gene: .; V gene: TRBV7-3; CDR3 DNA: TGTGCCAGCAGCCCGACAGGCTATGAGTACGAGCAGTACTTC; CDR3 protein: CASSPTGYEYEQYF
clone size: .; J gene: TRBJ1-5; D gene: .; V gene: TRBV6-1; CDR3 DNA: TGTGCCAGCAGTGAAAGTATAGGAGGTAAGCCCCAGCATTTT; CDR3 protein: CASSESIGGKPQHF
clone size: .; J gene: TRBJ2-3; D gene: TRBD2; V gene: TRBV28; CDR3 DNA: TGTGCCAGCGGGGCTAGCGGGAGTGGGACAGATACGCAGTATTTT; CDR3 protein: CASGASGSGTDTQYF
clone size: .; J gene: TRBJ1-5; D gene: .; V gene: TRBV19; CDR3 DNA: TGTGCCAGTAGTCCGTCGGCTCTCAATCAGCCCCAGCATTTT; CDR3 protein: CASSPSALNQPQHF
clone size: few; J gene: TRBJ2-5; D gene: .; V gene: TRBV2; CDR3 DNA: TGTGCCAGCAAACCCCGGGAGAACCAAGAGACCCAGTACTTC; CDR3 protein: CASKPRENQETQYF
clone size: once; J gene: TRBJ2-2; D gene: TRBD2; V gene: TRBV5-1; CDR3 DNA: TGCGCCAGCAGCTGGGAAGCGGGAGTAGCAACCGGGGAGCTGTTTTTT; CDR3 protein: CASSWEAGVATGELFF
clone size: .; J gene: TRBJ1-5; D gene: .; V gene: TRBV6-5; CDR3 DNA: TGTGCCAGCTCCCCGGACCGCAATCAGCCCCAGCATTTT; CDR3 protein: CASSPDRNQPQHF
clone size: .; J gene: TRBJ2-1; D gene: TRBD2; V gene: TRBV6-5; CDR3 DNA: TGTGCCAGCAGTTACGCCAGCGGGGACAATGAGCAGTTCTTC; CDR3 protein: CASSYASGDNEQFF
clone size: .; J gene: TRBJ2-5; D gene: .; V gene: TRBV30; CDR3 DNA: TGTGCCTTTAAGCGCAGCGGCAGCGGGGAGACCCAGTACTTC; CDR3 protein: CAFKRSGSGETQYF
clone size: medium-sized; J gene: TRBJ2-3; D gene: .; V gene: TRBV7-6; CDR3 DNA: TGTGCCAGCAGCTCGCCCCTCCTAGCTTCGGGTCCAGATACGCAGTATTTT; CDR3 protein: CASSSPLLASGPDTQYF
clone size: .; J gene: TRBJ2-1; D gene: TRBD2; V gene: TRBV12-5; CDR3 DNA: TGTGCTAGTGGTCGGACTAGCGGGAGCCTCCAGCCTGGCGAGCAGTTCTTC; CDR3 protein: CASGRTSGSLQPGEQFF
clone size: .; J gene: TRBJ1-2; D gene: .; V gene: TRBV18; CDR3 DNA: TGTGCCAGCTCCCTTGGGGGAAAAAATGGCTACACCTTC; CDR3 protein: CASSLGGKNGYTF
clone size: .; J gene: TRBJ2-7; D gene: TRBD2; V gene: TRBV5-5; CDR3 DNA: TGTGCCAGCAGCTCCACCTGGGGCGGGAGGGCCCGGTACGAGCAGTACTTC; CDR3 protein: CASSSTWGGRARYEQYF
clone size: few; J gene: TRBJ1-1; D gene: .; V gene: TRBV5-1; CDR3 DNA: TGCGCCAGCAGCTTGGGGCCATCTAACACTGAAGCTTTCTTT; CDR3 protein: CASSLGPSNTEAFF
clone size: .; J gene: TRBJ1-6; D gene: TRBD1; V gene: TRBV30; CDR3 DNA: TGTGCCTGGACCACCAAGGGGGCACGTTCACCCCTCCACTTT; CDR3 protein: CAWTTKGARSPLHF
clone size: .; J gene: TRBJ2-7; D gene: TRBD2; V gene: TRBV7-8; CDR3 DNA: TGTGCCAGCAGCCCCTCCGGGACTAGCGGGAGTTGGGAGCAGTACTTC; CDR3 protein: CASSPSGTSGSWEQYF
clone size: .; J gene: TRBJ2-7; D gene: .; V gene: TRBV10-3; CDR3 DNA: TGTGCCATCAGTGAGGGGGGCAAGAACGAGCAGTACTTC; CDR3 protein: CAISEGGKNEQYF
clone size: .; J gene: TRBJ2-5; D gene: TRBD2; V gene: TRBV6-5; CDR3 DNA: TGTGCCAGCAGTTACTGGACTAGCGCGAAAGAGACCCAGTACTTC; CDR3 protein: CASSYWTSAKETQYF
clone size: .; J gene: TRBJ2-5; D gene: .; V gene: TRBV21-1; CDR3 DNA: TGTGCCAGCATCCCTCTAGCGGGGCAAGAGACCCAGTACTTC; CDR3 protein: CASIPLAGQETQYF
clone size: once; J gene: TRBJ2-4; D gene: .; V gene: TRBV7-2; CDR3 DNA: TGTGCCAGCAGCCCCACAATGTCGGAGGTGAAGTACTTC; CDR3 protein: CASSPTMSEVKYF
clone size: .; J gene: TRBJ2-5; D gene: .; V gene: TRBV7-3; CDR3 DNA: TGTGCCAGCAGCTTATTCGGCCAAGAGACCCAGTACTTC; CDR3 protein: CASSLFGQETQYF
clone size: .; J gene: TRBJ2-1; D gene: TRBD1; V gene: TRBV5-1; CDR3 DNA: TGCGCCAGCAGCTCCGGGACAGGGGGTGAGCAGTTCTTC; CDR3 protein: CASSSGTGGEQFF
clone size: .; J gene: TRBJ1-1; D gene: .; V gene: TRBV5-1; CDR3 DNA: TGCGCCAGCACAATACAGGGCCCTAACACTGAAGCTTTCTTT; CDR3 protein: CASTIQGPNTEAFF
clone size: .; J gene: TRBJ2-7; D gene: .; V gene: TRBV11-2; CDR3 DNA: TGTGCCAGCAGCTCCTCATCTGTGCTTCCGGGGGACGAGCAGTACTTC; CDR3 protein: CASSSSSVLPGDEQYF
clone size: .; J gene: TRBJ1-4; D gene: .; V gene: TRBV6-5; CDR3 DNA: TGTGCCAGCAGCGACGTGGGGGGCACTAATGAAAAACTGTTTTTT; CDR3 protein: CASSDVGGTNEKLFF
clone size: .; J gene: TRBJ1-1; D gene: TRBD1; V gene: TRBV5-6; CDR3 DNA: TGTGCCAGCAGCTTGGCCGACAGGGAAGCTGAAGCTTTCTTT; CDR3 protein: CASSLADREAEAFF
clone size: .; J gene: TRBJ2-1; D gene: TRBD1; V gene: TRBV5-5; CDR3 DNA: TGTGCCAGCAGCGGGGGACAGGGGGCCTACAATGAGCAGTTCTTC; CDR3 protein: CASSGGQGAYNEQFF
clone size: .; J gene: TRBJ1-6; D gene: TRBD1; V gene: TRBV7-3; CDR3 DNA: TGTGCCAGCAGCTTAACAGGGGGCGGTTCACCCCTCCACTTT; CDR3 protein: CASSLTGGGSPLHF
clone size: few; J gene: TRBJ1-2; D gene: .; V gene: TRBV7-2; CDR3 DNA: TGTGCCAGCAGCTTAGCAAGCTATGGCTACACCTTC; CDR3 protein: CASSLASYGYTF
clone size: .; J gene: TRBJ2-7; D gene: TRBD1; V gene: TRBV7-8; CDR3 DNA: TGTGCCAGCAGCCCGGACAGGGGGCCCTACGAGCAGTACTTC; CDR3 protein: CASSPDRGPYEQYF
clone size: .; J gene: TRBJ2-3; D gene: .; V gene: TRBV27; CDR3 DNA: TGTGCCAGCAGTCCATTCACAGGGGAGGGGAATACGCAGTATTTT; CDR3 protein: CASSPFTGEGNTQYF
clone size: .; J gene: TRBJ2-2; D gene: .; V gene: TRBV5-4; CDR3 DNA: TGTGCCAGCAGCTTGCAAGTCACCGGGGAGCTGTTTTTT; CDR3 protein: CASSLQVTGELFF
clone size: .; J gene: TRBJ2-5; D gene: .; V gene: TRBV6-5; CDR3 DNA: TGTGCCAGCAGTTACCCCAGGGGAGAGACCCAGTACTTC; CDR3 protein: CASSYPRGETQYF
clone size: .; J gene: TRBJ2-7; D gene: TRBD2; V gene: TRBV11-2; CDR3 DNA: TGTGCCAGCAGCCGAACTAGCGCCGTGGCGACCTACGAGCAGTACTTC; CDR3 protein: CASSRTSAVATYEQYF
clone size: once; J gene: TRBJ1-2; D gene: .; V gene: TRBV4-1; CDR3 DNA: TGCGCCAGCAGCCTCACGATCATGGGACAAAATAACTATGGCTACACCTTC; CDR3 protein: CASSLTIMGQNNYGYTF
clone size: .; J gene: TRBJ1-5; D gene: .; V gene: TRBV28; CDR3 DNA: TGTGCCAGCAGTTTAATGGGGGGCAATCAGCCCCAGCATTTT; CDR3 protein: CASSLMGGNQPQHF
clone size: once; J gene: TRBJ1-1; D gene: TRBD1; V gene: TRBV19; CDR3 DNA: TGTGCCAGTAGTCCAGCCAGCCCAGGGGGGACTGAAGCTTTCTTT; CDR3 protein: CASSPASPGGTEAFF
clone size: .; J gene: TRBJ2-6; D gene: .; V gene: TRBV6-1; CDR3 DNA: TGTGCCAGCGTAACAGGGAGCTCTGGGGCCAACGTCCTGACTTTC; CDR3 protein: CASVTGSSGANVLTF
clone size: .; J gene: TRBJ1-2; D gene: .; V gene: TRBV7-9; CDR3 DNA: TGTGCCAGCAGCTTAAATGGGGGTCGGGGCTACACCTTC; CDR3 protein: CASSLNGGRGYTF
clone size: .; J gene: TRBJ2-1; D gene: TRBD2; V gene: TRBV10-1; CDR3 DNA: TGCGCCAGCAGTGAGGCGGGAGGGCCGTTCAATGAGCAGTTCTTC; CDR3 protein: CASSEAGGPFNEQFF
clone size: once; J gene: TRBJ2-7; D gene: .; V gene: TRBV11-3; CDR3 DNA: TGTGCCAGCAGCCCCAGTTTAACCTACGAGCAGTACTTC; CDR3 protein: CASSPSLTYEQYF
clone size: .; J gene: TRBJ1-1; D gene: .; V gene: TRBV5-1; CDR3 DNA: TGCGCCAGCAGCTTAGGGGACGGGAACACTGAAGCTTTCTTT; CDR3 protein: CASSLGDGNTEAFF
clone size: .; J gene: TRBJ2-1; D gene: .; V gene: TRBV28; CDR3 DNA: TGTGCCAGCACCGACTTAAATTTTTACAATGAGCAGTTCTTC; CDR3 protein: CASTDLNFYNEQFF
clone size: .; J gene: TRBJ1-5; D gene: TRBD1; V gene: TRBV5-1; CDR3 DNA: TGCGCCAGCAGCTTGGAGGGGGCGCAGGGTCAGCCCCAGCATTTT; CDR3 protein: CASSLEGAQGQPQHF
clone size: .; J gene: TRBJ2-1; D gene: .; V gene: TRBV27; CDR3 DNA: TGTGCCAGCACTCAAACCTGGAGCTCCTACAATGAGCAGTTCTTC; CDR3 protein: CASTQTWSSYNEQFF
clone size: few; J gene: TRBJ1-4; D gene: .; V gene: TRBV5-1; CDR3 DNA: TGCGCCAGCAGTACAGCCGTAACTAATGAAAAACTGTTTTTT; CDR3 protein: CASSTAVTNEKLFF
clone size: .; J gene: TRBJ2-3; D gene: TRBD1; V gene: TRBV27; CDR3 DNA: TGTGCCAGCAGTTTATATCGGACAGGGAGAACAGATACGCAGTATTTT; CDR3 protein: CASSLYRTGRTDTQYF
clone size: .; J gene: TRBJ2-2; D gene: TRBD2; V gene: TRBV7-3; CDR3 DNA: TGTGCCAGCAGCCTGCGTGTCGGGGCGGGAGCCATCGGGGAGCTGTTTTTT; CDR3 protein: CASSLRVGAGAIGELFF
clone size: .; J gene: TRBJ1-5; D gene: .; V gene: TRBV27; CDR3 DNA: TGTGCCAGCAGTTTTTCTAACGCTGGGGATCAGCCCCAGCATTTT; CDR3 protein: CASSFSNAGDQPQHF